This T cell receptor (beta chain) derives from a study of OX40 agonist ivuxolimab in advanced cancers. Turning to the overall study: Ivuxolimab, which targeted the costimulatory receptor OX40 (CD134), was an agonistic, fully human IgG2 monoclonal antibody. Intravenous ivuxolimab was administered to patients every 2 weeks at six dose levels: 0.01, 0.1, 0.3, 1.5, 3 and 10 mg/kg. Of the 50 to 55 dose-escalation patients, hepatocellular carcinoma was present in approximately 20, melanoma in approximately 15, renal cell carcinoma in 9 and head and neck cancer in 9. A male proportion of almost 85% and a mean age of roughly 55 years, ranging from 23 to 79, were recorded for the dose-escalation cohort. Prior anti-PD-1, anti-PD-L1 or anti-CTLA-4 therapy was permitted, and approximately 42% of dose-escalation patients had received checkpoint inhibitors. Partial responses occurred in three dose-escalation patients: two with cutaneous melanoma and one with hepatocellular carcinoma. The point of sequencing TCRbeta in the periphery was to test whether ivuxolimab changed TCR sequence diversity and drove clonal T-cell expansion. The paper describes the monotherapy dose-escalation part (N of about 47 patients) of the phase I trial of ivuxolimab.

To sequence the TCRbeta CDR3 region, genomic DNA was isolated from the sorted cells. TCRbeta CDR3 regions were sequenced using the immunoSEQ Assay. TCRdb carries this immuneACCESS record with in-frame sequences only. Its versions omit some clonotypes, under half of them owing to an unresolved V gene in the studies checked, with the rest unexplained. Recorded for this sample are fewer than 90,000 clones; approximately 86% of them occurred a single time. The ten most abundant clones make up about 1.3% of the sample. The trial excluded patients who had a history of autoimmune disease or were on systemic immunosuppression. Peripheral blood for TCR sequencing was drawn from every dose cohort at baseline, at cycle 4 day 1 and at cycle 7 day 1. Samples were obtained from an open-label, multicenter, first-in-human phase I dose-escalation trial of ivuxolimab. The trial enrolled adults with locally advanced or metastatic head and neck squamous cell, hepatocellular, melanoma or renal cell carcinoma. Before TCR sequencing, CD4+ T cells and CD8+ T cells were sorted from peripheral blood as separate populations.

Details on this clone: What antigen it recognizes has not been identified. Base quality data are lacking; no much larger clone is found one base away.

There are 15 amino acids in the CDR3, from cysteine to phenylalanine inclusive. The sequence is cut down to CDR3 DNA, 45 bases in frame from base 1. For CDR1 and CDR2, the germline V gene lists SGHRS and YFSETQ. V is pared back by 1 base and J by 6 bases, with 14 bases lying between the germline termini. Results and caveats for the whole study, not just this receptor: The antigen specificity of the peripheral T cells that underwent clonal expansion was not determined. In partial responders in the 0.1-3.0 mg/kg groups, normalized peripheral clonal expansion was found to be among the lowest, especially among CD8+ T cells. At doses of 0.1 to 3.0 mg/kg, clonal expansion of both CD4+ and CD8+ blood T cells was observed from baseline to week 6. Low levels of normalized T-cell clonal expansion were also seen in some patients who did not respond. On average, CD8+ T cells showed more expanded clones than CD4+ T cells after ivuxolimab.

This specimen was CD4+ or CD8+ T cells sorted from blood, taken in a trial of the OX40 agonist ivuxolimab. The sequence was obtained from an adult with an advanced solid tumor such as melanoma, head and neck, liver or kidney cancer. Recombination connected TRBV5-1 to TRBJ1-5; perhaps TRBD1 is the D gene, with 5 bases matching. Read as DNA, the sequence is TGCGCCAGCAGCTTGATAGGGGCTAAGAGTCAGCCCCAGCATTTT. Its translation is CASSLIGAKSQPQHF. The full variable domain, with segments outside the CDR3 supplied by the reference TRBV5-1 and TRBJ1-5 proteins, appears as KAGVTQTPRYLIKTRGQQVTLSCSPISGHRSVSWYQQTPGQGLQFLFEYFSETQRNKGNFPGRFSGRQFSNSRSEMNVSTLELGDSALYLCASSLIGAKSQPQHFGDGTRLSIL.